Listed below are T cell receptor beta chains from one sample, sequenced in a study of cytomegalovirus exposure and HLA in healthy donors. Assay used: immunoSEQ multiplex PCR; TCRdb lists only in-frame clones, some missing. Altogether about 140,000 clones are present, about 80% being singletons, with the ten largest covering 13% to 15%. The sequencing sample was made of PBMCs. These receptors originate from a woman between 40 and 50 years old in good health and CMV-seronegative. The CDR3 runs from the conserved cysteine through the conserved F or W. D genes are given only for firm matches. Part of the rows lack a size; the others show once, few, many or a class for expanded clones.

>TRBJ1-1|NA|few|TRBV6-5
CAASPGRDSEAFF
TGTGCCGCCTCCCCTGGCCGTGACTCTGAAGCTTTCTTT
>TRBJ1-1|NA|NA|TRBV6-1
CASSGMEKTEAFF
TGTGCCAGCAGCGGAATGGAGAAGACTGAAGCTTTCTTT
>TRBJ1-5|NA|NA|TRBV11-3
CASSPSGGNQPQHF
TGTGCCAGCAGCCCATCCGGGGGCAATCAGCCCCAGCATTTT
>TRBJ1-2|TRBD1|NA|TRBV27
CASSLTRGRGYTF
TGTGCCAGCAGTTTAACAAGGGGGCGCGGCTACACCTTC
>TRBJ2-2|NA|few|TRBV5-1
CASSLVGQPGELFF
TGCGCCAGCAGCTTGGTGGGCCAGCCCGGGGAGCTGTTTTTT
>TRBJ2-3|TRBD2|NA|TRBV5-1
CASREAGVADTQYF
TGCGCCAGCAGGGAAGCGGGGGTAGCAGATACGCAGTATTTT
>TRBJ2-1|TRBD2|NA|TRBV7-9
CASSALAGNYNEQFF
TGTGCCAGCAGCGCCTTAGCGGGGAACTACAATGAGCAGTTCTTC
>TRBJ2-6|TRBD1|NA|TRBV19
CASTDRAGANGLTF
TGTGCCAGTACGGACAGGGCTGGGGCCAACGGCCTGACTTTC
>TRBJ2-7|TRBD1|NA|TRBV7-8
CASSSPTGAHYEQYF
TGTGCCAGCAGCTCGCCCACAGGGGCCCACTACGAGCAGTACTTC
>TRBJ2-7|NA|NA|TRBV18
CASSPSSYEQYF
TGTGCCAGCTCACCCTCCTCCTACGAGCAGTACTTC
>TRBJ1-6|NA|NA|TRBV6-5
CASSSPLSPLHF
TGTGCCAGCAGTTCCCCTTTATCACCCCTCCACTTT
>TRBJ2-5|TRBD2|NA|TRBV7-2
CASRGAGTSGRRETQYF
TGTGCCAGCAGAGGCGCGGGGACTAGCGGGAGGAGGGAGACCCAGTACTTC
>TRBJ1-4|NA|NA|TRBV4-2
CASSQGSATNEKLFF
TGTGCCAGCAGCCAAGGGAGTGCAACTAATGAAAAACTGTTTTTT
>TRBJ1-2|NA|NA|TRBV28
CASSFWEGYTF
TGTGCCAGCAGTTTTTGGGAGGGCTACACCTTC
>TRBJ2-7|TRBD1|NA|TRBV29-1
CSVEDRGYEQYF
TGCAGCGTTGAGGACAGGGGCTACGAGCAGTACTTC
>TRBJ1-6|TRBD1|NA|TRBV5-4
CASSLGQGHASPLHF
TGTGCCAGCAGCTTGGGACAGGGGCACGCTTCACCCCTCCACTTT
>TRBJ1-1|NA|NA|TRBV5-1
CASSLELQVNTEAFF
TGCGCCAGCAGCTTGGAACTTCAGGTGAACACTGAAGCTTTCTTT
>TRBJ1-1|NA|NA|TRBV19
CASSLGPDKLNTEAFF
TGTGCCAGTAGCCTGGGGCCTGACAAGTTGAACACTGAAGCTTTCTTT
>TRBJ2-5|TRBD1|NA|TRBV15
CATSRGDRGKETQYF
TGTGCCACCAGCAGAGGGGACAGGGGCAAAGAGACCCAGTACTTC
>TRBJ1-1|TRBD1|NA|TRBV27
CASSLPGQGEAFF
TGTGCCAGCAGTTTGCCTGGACAGGGAGAAGCTTTCTTT
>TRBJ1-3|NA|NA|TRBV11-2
CASSPGYSGNTIYF
TGTGCCAGCAGCCCAGGGTATTCTGGAAACACCATATATTTT
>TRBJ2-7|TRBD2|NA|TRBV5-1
CASSLGEGRRSYEQYF
TGCGCCAGCAGCTTGGGGGAGGGCCGGAGGTCCTACGAGCAGTACTTC
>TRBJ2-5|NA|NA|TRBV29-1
CSVAGFWGAQYF
TGCAGCGTTGCGGGGTTTTGGGGGGCCCAGTACTTC
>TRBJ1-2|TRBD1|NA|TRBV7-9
CASSRGTGGRNYGYTF
TGTGCCAGCAGCCGCGGGACAGGCGGCCGTAACTATGGCTACACCTTC
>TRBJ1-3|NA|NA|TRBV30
CAWSVGPPNTIYF
TGTGCCTGGAGCGTTGGCCCTCCGAACACCATATATTTT
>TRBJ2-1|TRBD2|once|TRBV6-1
CASSLPGLADNEQFF
TGTGCCAGCAGTCTCCCGGGACTAGCAGACAATGAGCAGTTCTTC
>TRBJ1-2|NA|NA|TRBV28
CASILSLANYGYTF
TGTGCCAGCATCCTTTCGTTAGCTAACTATGGCTACACCTTC
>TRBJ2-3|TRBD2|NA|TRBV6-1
CASSEERGGTDTQYF
TGTGCCAGCAGTGAAGAGCGGGGGGGCACAGATACGCAGTATTTT
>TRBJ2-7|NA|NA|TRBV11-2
CASSFRAGLTYEQYF
TGTGCCAGCAGCTTCCGGGCGGGACTGACCTACGAGCAGTACTTC
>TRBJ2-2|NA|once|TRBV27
CASSFGYAGGELFF
TGTGCCAGCAGTTTCGGCTACGCAGGGGGGGAGCTGTTTTTT
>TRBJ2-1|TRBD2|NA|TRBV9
CASSVTGLAGGSSYNEQFF
TGTGCCAGCAGCGTAACCGGACTAGCGGGGGGGAGCTCCTACAATGAGCAGTTCTTC
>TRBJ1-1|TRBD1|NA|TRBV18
CAAGQANTEAFF
TGTGCCGCCGGACAGGCGAACACTGAAGCTTTCTTT
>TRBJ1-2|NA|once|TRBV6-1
CASRIQVGYTF
TGTGCCAGCAGAATCCAGGTGGGCTACACCTTC
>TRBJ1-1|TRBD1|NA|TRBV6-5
CASNKSQGTTFF
TGTGCCAGCAATAAATCACAGGGGACAACTTTCTTT
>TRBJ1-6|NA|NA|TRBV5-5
CASSSRFLSYNSPLHF
TGTGCCAGCAGTTCCAGATTCCTCTCCTATAATTCACCCCTCCACTTT
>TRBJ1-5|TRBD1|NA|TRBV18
CASSPPGVTGQPQHF
TGTGCCAGCTCACCACCGGGGGTGACAGGGCAGCCCCAGCATTTT
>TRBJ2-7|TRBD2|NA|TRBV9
CASSQAGGYEQYF
TGTGCCAGCAGTCAAGCGGGGGGGTACGAGCAGTACTTC
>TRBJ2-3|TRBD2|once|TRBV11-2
CASSLLAGGADTQYF
TGTGCCAGCAGTCTGCTAGCGGGAGGGGCAGATACGCAGTATTTT
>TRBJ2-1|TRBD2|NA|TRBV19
CASRNGGDFRNEQFF
TGTGCCAGTAGAAACGGGGGGGACTTCCGCAATGAGCAGTTCTTC
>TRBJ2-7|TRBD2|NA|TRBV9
CASSAGGVQGTYEQYF
TGTGCCAGCAGCGCGGGAGGGGTGCAGGGAACCTACGAGCAGTACTTC
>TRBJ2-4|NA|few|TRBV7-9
CASRGGTKNSQYF
TGTGCCAGCAGGGGAGGAACCAAAAACAGTCAGTACTTC
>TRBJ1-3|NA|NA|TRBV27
CASSLLGGDGNTIYF
TGTGCCAGCAGTTTATTGGGGGGAGACGGAAACACCATATATTTT
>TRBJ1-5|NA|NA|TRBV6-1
CASLTGYSNQPQHF
TGTGCCAGCCTGACAGGCTATAGCAATCAGCCCCAGCATTTT
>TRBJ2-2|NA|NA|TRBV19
CASSTSLVARGSGELFF
TGTGCCAGTAGTACCTCGCTTGTGGCCCGGGGGTCCGGGGAGCTGTTTTTT
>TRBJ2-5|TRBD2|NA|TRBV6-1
CASRGGLAGVETQYF
TGTGCCAGCAGGGGGGGACTAGCGGGAGTAGAGACCCAGTACTTC
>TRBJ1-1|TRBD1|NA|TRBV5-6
CASSSAGQGWYEAFF
TGTGCCAGCAGCTCCGCCGGACAGGGGTGGTATGAAGCTTTCTTT
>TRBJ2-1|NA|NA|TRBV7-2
CASSLVGTSSYNEQFF
TGTGCCAGCAGCTTAGTCGGGACATCCTCCTACAATGAGCAGTTCTTC
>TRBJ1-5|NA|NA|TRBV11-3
CASSLTGSNQPQHF
TGTGCCAGCAGCTTAACTGGTAGCAATCAGCCCCAGCATTTT
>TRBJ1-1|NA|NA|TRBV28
CASSFNEAFF
TGTGCCAGCAGTTTCAATGAAGCTTTCTTT
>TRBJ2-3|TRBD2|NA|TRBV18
CASSLVAGPPTDTQYF
TGTGCCAGCTCACTAGTAGCGGGGCCCCCCACAGATACGCAGTATTTT
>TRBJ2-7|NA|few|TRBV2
CASGTLNDEQYF
TGTGCCAGCGGGACTCTTAACGACGAGCAGTACTTC
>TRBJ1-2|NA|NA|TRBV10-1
CATFFVNRDHGYTF
TGCGCCACCTTTTTTGTTAACAGGGATCATGGCTACACCTTC
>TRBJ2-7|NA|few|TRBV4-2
CASSQNQGYEQYF
TGTGCCAGCAGCCAAAATCAGGGCTACGAGCAGTACTTC
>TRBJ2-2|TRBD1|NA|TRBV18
CASSPPGDRAGELFF
TGTGCCAGCTCACCACCAGGGGACAGGGCCGGGGAGCTGTTTTTT
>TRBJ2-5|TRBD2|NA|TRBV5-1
CASSWGGSGEETQYF
TGCGCCAGCAGCTGGGGCGGGAGCGGGGAAGAGACCCAGTACTTC
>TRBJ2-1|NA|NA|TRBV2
CASSLAAYNEQFF
TGTGCCAGCAGTCTGGCAGCCTACAATGAGCAGTTCTTC
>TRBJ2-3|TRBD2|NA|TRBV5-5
CASSLDPGGIDTQYF
TGTGCCAGCAGCTTGGATCCGGGGGGGATAGATACGCAGTATTTT